This T cell receptor beta chain came from a study of blood T cell repertoires in COVID-19. Clones were read by immunoSEQ multiplex PCR, and TCRdb kept only the in-frame ones, dropping some. This repertoire shows about 320,000 clones, about 87% found once; its top ten account for about 8.9%. The CDR3 covers 13 residues. V shed 4 bases and J 4 bases; nucleotides not matched to a gene: 4. Germline V gene lookup returns CDR1 SGHNT and CDR2 YYREEE (reference sequence). The chain carries TRBV5-4 and TRBJ2-5; TRBD1 matches at 7 bases. The source material was PBMCs or T cells enriched from blood (not recorded which). The sequence came from a woman younger than 30 who had recovered from COVID-19. CDR3 in DNA: TGTGCCAGCAGCGAACAGGGGATAGAGACCCAGTACTTC. Translation: CASSEQGIETQYF. Drawing the rest from reference TRBV5-4 and TRBJ2-5, the complete variable domain is ETGVTQSPTHLIKTRGQQVTLRCSSQSGHNTVSWYQQALGQGPQFIFQYYREEENGRGNFPPRFSGLQFPNYSSELNVNALELDDSALYLCASSEQGIETQYFGPGTRLLVL.